The 32 T cell receptor beta chains below were found in one sample sequenced in a study of CD8 T cells in Susac syndrome. Random hexamers were used to reverse transcribe an amount of about 0.5 to 1 ug RNA. Via MiXCR, TCRdb re-called the immunoSEQ multiplex PCR reads, giving one row per CDR3 protein. The sample includes about 300,000 distinct CDR3 sequences, 92% of them seen just once. Sequenced sample: CD4+ T cells from PBMCs. Source of these receptors: a human donor with multiple sclerosis.

The gene calls are TRBV19 and TRBJ1-5; 7 bases line up with TRBD1. CDR1 and CDR2 from the germline V gene are LNHDA and SQIVND (reference sequence). The CDR3 is 16 residues long. Losses at the gene ends were 7 bases for V and 1 base for J; bases not matched to a gene: 10. CDR3 in DNA: TGTGCCAGTATTGATTCGACAGGGAGAAGCAATCAGCCCCAGCATTTT. Protein: CASIDSTGRSNQPQHF.

This clonotype has just one count. This chain links TRBV7-2 with TRBJ2-3; a possible D gene is TRBD1 (6 bases). The CDR3 extends over 14 amino acids. Per the germline V gene, CDR1 is SGHTA and CDR2 is FQGNSA. The V and J ends lost 1 base and 6 bases respectively, with 11 bases between them. The CDR3 is CASSLDRERDTQYF. CDR3 DNA: TGTGCCAGCAGCTTAGACAGGGAAAGGGATACGCAGTATTTT. The complete variable domain, with remaining parts taken from reference TRBV7-2 and TRBJ2-3, reads GAGVSQSPSNKVTEKGKDVELRCDPISGHTALYWYRQSLGQGLEFLIYFQGNSAPDKSGLPSDRFSAERTGGSVSTLTIQRTQQEDSAVYLCASSLDRERDTQYFGPGTRLTVL.

The chain employs TRBV19 and TRBJ2-3; D unclear. The CDR3 consists of 14 residues. CDR1 and CDR2 from the germline V gene are LNHDA and SQIVND (reference sequence). V was clipped by 2 bases and J by 2 bases, with 8 bases between them. This CDR3 reads CASSIRQHTDTQYF. The CDR3 bases are TGTGCCAGTAGTATACGACAACACACAGATACGCAGTATTTT.

V usage is TRBV19 and J usage is TRBJ1-5, with a weak D call TRBD1 (5 bases). Germline V CDR1 and CDR2: LNHDA, SQIVND (reference sequence). The V end lost 2 bases, the J end lost 0 bases, and 17 bases lay between the germline ends. The CDR3 is 18 amino acids. DNA of the CDR3: TGTGCCAGTAGTATAATCGGGATACGGGGCTATAGCAATCAGCCCCAGCATTTT. Residues: CASSIIGIRGYSNQPQHF.

The chain has TRBV29-1 and TRBJ2-2; 15 bases are a match to TRBD2. The V gene end was trimmed by 5 bases and the J gene end by 0 bases; junction bases not matched to a gene: 10. The germline CDR1 and CDR2 sequences are SQVTM and ANQGSEA. The CDR3 loop spans 19 amino acids. The CDR3 bases are TGCAGCGTTCCGAAGGGGACTAGCGGGAGGACCACGAACACCGGGGAGCTGTTTTTT. It translates to CSVPKGTSGRTTNTGELFF.

This chain links TRBV6-1 with TRBJ2-2; the D is unclear. Trimming pared 3 bases from V and 4 bases from J, leaving 15 bases between. In germline, CDR1 is MNHNS, CDR2 SASEGT. There are 16 residues in the CDR3. CDR3 loop: CASSDYLLFGTGELFF. In DNA, the CDR3 is TGTGCCAGCAGTGATTACTTGTTGTTCGGCACCGGGGAGCTGTTTTTT.

This rearrangement joins TRBV29-1 to TRBJ2-3; D may be TRBD1 (6 bases). The V end was cut by 4 bases, the J end by 0 bases, with 11 bases between. Germline V gives CDR1 SQVTM, CDR2 ANQGSEA. The CDR3 runs to 14 residues. CDR3 loop: CSVASTGSTDTQYF. CDR3 bases: TGCAGCGTTGCGTCCACAGGGAGCACAGATACGCAGTATTTT.

The chain couples TRBV5-6 to TRBJ1-1; possibly TRBD1 for D (5 bases). Germline V CDR1 and CDR2: SGHDT, YYEEEE. The V gene lost 0 bases and the J gene lost 1 base, with 13 bases spanning the gap. This CDR3 has 16 amino acids. CDR3 in DNA: TGTGCCAGCAGCTTGGTGGGGGGTTCAAAGAACACTGAAGCTTTCTTT. Translated: CASSLVGGSKNTEAFF. Variable domain in full (rest from reference TRBV5-6 and TRBJ1-1): DAGVTQSPTHLIKTRGQQVTLRCSPKSGHDTVSWYQQALGQGPQFIFQYYEEEERQRGNFPDRFSGHQFPNYSSELNVNALLLGDSALYLCASSLVGGSKNTEAFFGQGTRLTVV.

This chain links TRBV20-1 with TRBJ1-1; D ambiguous. This CDR3 is built from 12 residues. The germline V gene encodes CDR1 DFQATT and CDR2 SNEGSKA (reference sequence). CDR3 sequence: CSAPRFRGEAFF. DNA for the CDR3: TGCAGCGCCCCCCGGTTTCGGGGTGAAGCTTTCTTT.

The chain links TRBV5-1 to TRBJ2-7; 8 bases are a match to TRBD1. The germline CDR1 and CDR2 sequences are SGHRS and YFSETQ. The CDR3 contains 15 residues. V was clipped by 6 bases and J by 0 bases; unmatched bases: 8. CDR3 DNA: TGCGCCAGCAATACGGACAGGGCGAGCTCCTACGAGCAGTACTTC. Its protein is CASNTDRASSYEQYF. Looking up the rest from reference TRBV5-1 and TRBJ2-7 gives the full variable domain: KAGVTQTPRYLIKTRGQQVTLSCSPISGHRSVSWYQQTPGQGLQFLFEYFSETQRNKGNFPGRFSGRQFSNSRSEMNVSTLELGDSALYLCASNTDRASSYEQYFGPGTRLTVT.

This chain links TRBV6-6 with TRBJ1-1; no definite D call. V was clipped by 6 bases and J by 1 base, with 15 bases between them. The CDR3 covers 15 residues. Germline V CDR1 and CDR2: MNHNY, SVGAGI (reference sequence). For the CDR3, the DNA is TGTGCCAGCAGCATGACACTTGTCGGGAACACTGAAGCTTTCTTT. Its protein product is CASSMTLVGNTEAFF.

The chain employs TRBV30 and TRBJ1-5; D is uncertain. The CDR3 consists of 15 residues. Germline lookup yields CDR1 GTSNPN and CDR2 SVGIG (reference sequence). V lost 3 bases and J lost 0, with 12 bases in between. The CDR3 nucleotides read TGTGCCTGGAGCGACCCCCGGCATAGCAATCAGCCCCAGCATTTT. Translation gives CAWSDPRHSNQPQHF.

The DNA of the CDR3 is TGCGCCAGCAGCGAAAGGTCGAGTAATTCACCCCTCCACTTT. Encoded protein: CASSERSSNSPLHF. The rearrangement joins TRBV5-1 to TRBJ1-6; D gene uncertain. The germline V gene has CDR1 SGHRS and CDR2 YFSETQ. The CDR3 length is 14 residues. Trimming left V 4 bases short and J 6 bases short, with 11 bases between.

This chain connects TRBV12-3 or TRBV12-4 to TRBJ1-2, with D unresolved. This CDR3 spans 15 amino acids. With 3 bases removed from V and 2 bases from J, the gap between germline ends came to 13 bases. CDR3 sequence: CASSFTHKSNYGYTF. As DNA, the CDR3 is TGTGCCAGCAGTTTTACGCATAAGTCCAACTATGGCTACACCTTC.

The CDR3 spells CASSLHRDIQYF. As DNA, the CDR3 is TGTGCCAGCAGTTTACATCGGGACATTCAGTACTTC. This sequence joins TRBV12-3 or TRBV12-4 and TRBJ2-4, with D uncertain. Trimming took 2 bases from V and 8 from J, leaving 7 bases between them. CDR3 length: 12 residues.

This chain joins TRBV7-2 and TRBJ1-2, with D possibly TRBD1 on 6 matching bases. The germline gives CDR1 SGHTA, CDR2 FQGNSA. The germline V and J ends were trimmed by 0 bases and 4 bases, with 9 bases remaining between them. This CDR3 comprises 14 residues. The CDR3 region has the DNA TGTGCCAGCAGCTTAGCGTCGGGGGCCTATGGCTACACCTTC. Protein sequence: CASSLASGAYGYTF.

The V call is TRBV30, the J call TRBJ1-2; D remains unclear. This CDR3 comprises 15 residues. V gave up 0 bases and J gave up 4 bases, with 15 bases separating them. Germline loops: CDR1 GTSNPN, CDR2 SVGIG (reference sequence). The CDR3 region has the DNA TGTGCCTGGAGTGTAATGAGAGGGTCCCCCTATGGCTACACCTTC. Its protein product is CAWSVMRGSPYGYTF.

This clonotype was counted a few times. The CDR3 DNA follows: TGTGCCAGCACCCTGACCTTGAACACTGAAGCTTTCTTT. It yields the protein CASTLTLNTEAFF. The chain carries TRBV7-2 and TRBJ1-1; D uncertain. The V and J ends lost 7 bases and 0 bases respectively, with 9 bases between them. The CDR3 runs to 13 residues. Germline loops: CDR1 SGHTA, CDR2 FQGNSA.

This clonotype appeared a few times. CDR3 bases: TGTGCCAGCAGTTTATCGGGACAGGAGCAGCCCCAGCATTTT. Protein product: CASSLSGQEQPQHF. The rearrangement links TRBV27 to TRBJ1-5; 8 bases agree with TRBD1. J gave up 7 bases and V 0 bases, and 2 bases lay outside the gene matches. The CDR3 spans 14 residues. Per germline, CDR1 MNHEY and CDR2 SMNVEV (reference sequence).

The chain has TRBV7-8 and TRBJ2-1, with 8 bases aligning to TRBD2. With V trimmed by 1 base and J by 7 bases, 3 bases remained unmatched. This CDR3 is built from 14 residues. The germline V gene has CDR1 SGHVS and CDR2 FQNEAQ. This CDR3 is CASSLGGRRNEQFF. The CDR3 coding sequence is TGTGCCAGCAGCTTAGGCGGGAGGCGGAATGAGCAGTTCTTC.

The rearrangement links TRBV7-9 to TRBJ1-1, with 7 bases fitting TRBD1. The germline CDR1 and CDR2 sequences are SEHNR and FQNEAQ (reference sequence). This CDR3 is 15 amino acids long. The V segment lost 5 bases and the J segment 3 bases; nucleotides outside the gene matches: 9. Here the CDR3 reads CASSPQSTGHTEAFF. CDR3 DNA: TGTGCCAGCAGCCCACAATCGACAGGGCACACTGAAGCTTTCTTT.

The V and J genes are TRBV30 and TRBJ2-1; TRBD2 agrees at 10 bases. The germline gives CDR1 GTSNPN, CDR2 SVGIG (reference sequence). The CDR3 loop spans 18 amino acids. Unmatched junction bases numbered 11, after V lost 2 bases and J lost 1 base. The CDR3 loop is CAWSRTTPLAGSYNEQFF. The CDR3 region has the DNA TGTGCCTGGAGTCGAACCACCCCACTAGCGGGGTCCTACAATGAGCAGTTCTTC.

The V gene is TRBV11-3, the J gene TRBJ2-4; D tentatively fits TRBD1 or TRBD2 (6 bases each). Germline assignment: CDR1 SGHNT and CDR2 YENEEA. The CDR3 covers 16 residues. With 4 bases removed from V and 0 bases from J, the gap between germline ends came to 13 bases. CDR3 loop: CASSYGGQIAKNIQYF. The CDR3 nucleotides read TGTGCCAGCAGCTACGGGGGCCAGATAGCCAAAAACATTCAGTACTTC. The variable domain in full, with the rest retrieved from reference TRBV11-3 and TRBJ2-4, is EAGVVQSPRYKIIEKKQPVAFWCNPISGHNTLYWYLQNLGQGPELLIRYENEEAVDDSQLPKDRFSAERLKGVDSTLKIQPAELGDSAVYLCASSYGGQIAKNIQYFGAGTRLSVL.

The CDR3 DNA is TGTGCCAGCACCCCCTTTGACGGAGTGGGAGGTCCCTCCTACAATGAGCAGTTCTTC. Translated: CASTPFDGVGGPSYNEQFF. The J gene is TRBJ2-1, the V gene TRBV12-3 or TRBV12-4; D is possibly TRBD2 (6 bases). The length of the CDR3 is 19 residues. V lost 7 bases, J lost 0 bases, and 25 bases lay in between.

The chain combines TRBV27 with TRBJ2-5; D unresolved. Germline lookup yields CDR1 MNHEY and CDR2 SMNVEV (reference sequence). This CDR3 contains 14 residues. Trimming left V 6 bases short and J 6 bases short, with 17 bases between. The DNA of the CDR3 is TGTGCCAGCAGAACGGCAGGTCGGAGCCAGACCCAGTACTTC. Translated, it gives CASRTAGRSQTQYF.

This chain joins TRBV20-1 and TRBJ2-3; D is ambiguous. Deletions cut 6 bases from V and 8 bases from J, with 12 bases between. Germline loops: CDR1 DFQATT, CDR2 SNEGSKA (reference sequence). CDR3 length equals 11 residues. The CDR3 nucleotides read TGCAGTGCGGGCCAATCAGGTACGCAGTATTTT. This encodes CSAGQSGTQYF.

The rearrangement uses TRBV20-1 and TRBJ2-5, with 7 bases matching TRBD1. The ends lost 3 bases at V and 5 bases at J; junction bases unmatched: 6. Germline V CDR1 and CDR2: DFQATT, SNEGSKA (reference sequence). This CDR3 is 13 amino acids long. The CDR3 reads CSARSQGWETQYF. CDR3 nucleotide sequence: TGCAGTGCTAGGTCACAGGGGTGGGAGACCCAGTACTTC.

In the case of this clonotype: The germline gene is not matched at one end of the junction; a read error may be the cause. The V and J genes are TRBV12-3 or TRBV12-4 and TRBJ1-4; 11 bases match TRBD1. This CDR3 has 12 residues. This chain's CDR3 is CASSFGTGGEVF. The DNA of the CDR3 is TGTGCCAGCAGTTTCGGGACAGGGGGTGAGGTTTTT.

This clonotype showed up just once. V and J are TRBV6-6 and TRBJ2-5; no reliable D call. Trimming stripped 10 bases from V and 1 base from J, with 4 bases between. Germline V CDR1 and CDR2: MNHNY, SVGAGI (reference sequence). This CDR3 is built from 10 residues. The CDR3, as DNA: TGTGCCACCGGCCAAGAGACCCAGTACTTC. Translated, it gives CATGQETQYF.

The chain joins TRBV30 to TRBJ2-7, with 13 bases that match TRBD2. The CDR3 extends over 19 amino acids. The V gene end was trimmed by 0 bases and the J gene end by 0 bases; junction bases not matched to a gene: 11. The germline gives CDR1 GTSNPN, CDR2 SVGIG (reference sequence). CDR3 protein: CAWSVYMGLAGRPSYEQYF. Written as DNA, the CDR3 is TGTGCCTGGAGTGTATATATGGGACTAGCGGGACGTCCCTCCTACGAGCAGTACTTC. Based on the CDR3 plus reference TRBV30 and TRBJ2-7, the full variable domain is SQTIHQWPATLVQPVGSPLSLECTVEGTSNPNLYWYRQAAGRGLQLLFYSVGIGQISSEVPQNLSASRPQDRQFILSSKKLLLSDSGFYLCAWSVYMGLAGRPSYEQYFGPGTRLTVT.

The V call is TRBV7-2, the J call TRBJ1-5, with D hard to call. CDR1 and CDR2 (germline): SGHTA, FQGNSA. The CDR3 length is 18 residues. The V and J ends lost 5 bases and 3 bases respectively, with 23 bases between them. The CDR3 loop is CASSPPNSLELLNQPQHF. For the CDR3, the DNA is TGTGCCAGCAGCCCCCCTAACTCCTTGGAGCTACTCAATCAGCCCCAGCATTTT. The full variable domain, in which reference TRBV7-2 and TRBJ1-5 provide the parts outside the CDR3, is GAGVSQSPSNKVTEKGKDVELRCDPISGHTALYWYRQSLGQGLEFLIYFQGNSAPDKSGLPSDRFSAERTGGSVSTLTIQRTQQEDSAVYLCASSPPNSLELLNQPQHFGDGTRLSIL.

The V call is TRBV5-1, the J call TRBJ2-3, with a possible D match to TRBD2 (6 bases). Trimming removed 2 bases at V and 5 bases at J, with 15 bases between. This CDR3 has 15 residues. Germline V gene sequence: CDR1 SGHRS, CDR2 YFSETQ. CDR3 nucleotides: TGCGCCAGCAGCTTCGGAGGGGAAGTTGGAGATACGCAGTATTTT. Its protein is CASSFGGEVGDTQYF.